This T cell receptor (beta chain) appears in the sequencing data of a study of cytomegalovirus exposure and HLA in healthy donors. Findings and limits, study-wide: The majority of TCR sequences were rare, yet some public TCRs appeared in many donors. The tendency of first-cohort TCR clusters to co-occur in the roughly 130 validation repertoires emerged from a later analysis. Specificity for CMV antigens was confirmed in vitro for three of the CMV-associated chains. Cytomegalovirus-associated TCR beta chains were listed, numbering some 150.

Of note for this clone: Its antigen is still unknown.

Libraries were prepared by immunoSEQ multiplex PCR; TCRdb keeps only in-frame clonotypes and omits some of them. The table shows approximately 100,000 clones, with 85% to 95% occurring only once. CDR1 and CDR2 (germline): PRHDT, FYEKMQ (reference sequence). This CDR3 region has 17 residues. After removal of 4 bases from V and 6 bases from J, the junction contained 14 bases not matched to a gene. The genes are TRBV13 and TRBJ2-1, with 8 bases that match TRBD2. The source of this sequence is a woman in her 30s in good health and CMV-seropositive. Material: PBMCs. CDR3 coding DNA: TGTGCCAGCAGCTCCCGTCGGGGGAGCGGGAGTCTCAATGAGCAGTTCTTC. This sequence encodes CASSSRRGSGSLNEQFF.